This note documents a single T cell receptor (beta chain) sequence. Its antigen is unknown. The study ran its PCR with 60 Vbeta and 13 Jbeta primers. Profiling relied on immunoSEQ multiplex PCR, and the TCRdb table lists in-frame clones only, not all of them. The sample lists about 160,000 clones, approximately 85% seen once, with about 2% in the top ten. The V segment lost 5 bases and the J segment 0 bases; nucleotides outside the gene matches: 6. Germline assignment: CDR1 SGHTA and CDR2 FQGNSA. This CDR3 has 15 residues. The sample belongs to a study of cytomegalovirus exposure and HLA in healthy donors. Study results and caveats: Information on immune exposure was restricted to one variable (CMV serostatus). As a later analysis revealed, the rate of TCR association differed by HLA locus, with DRB1 most and HLA-C fewest.

The receptor's source is a young man in good health and CMV-seropositive. The sequencing input was PBMCs. The chain recombines TRBV7-2 with TRBJ2-7; 8 nucleotides align to TRBD2. The CDR3 here is CASSLLAGSSYEQYF. The CDR3 DNA reads as TGTGCCAGCAGCCTCCTAGCGGGTTCCTCCTACGAGCAGTACTTC.